This is a list of T cell receptor beta chains from one sample in a study of blood T cell repertoires in COVID-19. The repertoire was sequenced with immunoSEQ multiplex PCR; TCRdb's copy has only in-frame clones and lacks some. The profile shows approximately 250,000 clones, about 85% of them singletons. The sequencing input was peripheral blood. All receptors come from a man aged 18 to 35 with active or convalescent COVID-19. The CDR3 runs from the conserved cysteine through the conserved F or W. Each record gives: clone size, J gene, D gene, V gene, CDR3 protein, CDR3 DNA. The D gene is left open where the match is weak. Size is omitted from some rows. Given values are once, few, many or a class for expanded clones.

once	TRBJ2-3	-	TRBV3-1/TRBV3-2	CASSQDSGEFTDTQYF	TGTGCCAGCAGCCAAGATTCCGGGGAGTTCACAGATACGCAGTATTTT
-	TRBJ2-5	TRBD1	TRBV29-1	CSGVGQGVQETQYF	TGCAGCGGTGTGGGACAGGGGGTCCAAGAGACCCAGTACTTC
-	TRBJ1-5	-	TRBV6-5	CASSYQGVDQPQHF	TGTGCCAGCAGTTACCAGGGTGTGGATCAGCCCCAGCATTTT
-	TRBJ2-1	TRBD2	TRBV5-5	CASSRWTSVDEQFF	TGTGCCAGCAGCCGTTGGACTAGCGTCGATGAGCAGTTCTTC
-	TRBJ1-4	-	TRBV2	CATQSQGTTNEKLFF	TGTGCCACCCAGAGCCAGGGAACAACTAATGAAAAACTGTTTTTT
-	TRBJ2-7	TRBD2	TRBV10-3	CAISPGTSGYEQYF	TGTGCCATCAGCCCCGGGACTAGCGGCTACGAGCAGTACTTC
-	TRBJ2-7	-	TRBV27	CASSLGPGAYEQYF	TGTGCCAGCTCTCTTGGCCCAGGGGCCTACGAGCAGTACTTC
many	TRBJ2-7	TRBD2	TRBV27	CASSFLRTSERDEQYF	TGTGCCAGCAGTTTTTTAAGGACTAGTGAACGAGACGAGCAGTACTTC
-	TRBJ2-7	-	TRBV11-2	CASTHYSGTLLYEQYF	TGTGCCAGCACCCACTACTCCGGGACACTGCTTTACGAGCAGTACTTC
-	TRBJ1-5	TRBD1	TRBV19	CASSMGGTAPRHQHF	TGTGCCAGTAGTATGGGTGGGACAGCCCCTCGTCACCAGCATTTT
-	TRBJ1-1	-	TRBV5-4	CASSSLTANTEAFF	TGTGCCAGCAGCTCCCTGACAGCGAACACTGAAGCTTTCTTT
-	TRBJ2-7	TRBD1	TRBV7-9	CASSLAGQSYEQYF	TGTGCCAGCAGCTTAGCGGGACAGAGCTACGAGCAGTACTTC
-	TRBJ1-6	TRBD1	TRBV5-1	CASSRDRNSPLHF	TGCGCCAGCAGCCGGGACAGAAATTCACCCCTCCACTTT
-	TRBJ1-3	-	TRBV11-2	CASSLTPNSGNTIYF	TGTGCCAGCAGCTTAACCCCTAACTCTGGAAACACCATATATTTT
-	TRBJ2-1	TRBD1	TRBV7-3	CASSPSGQDYEQFF	TGTGCCAGCAGCCCCAGCGGACAGGACTATGAGCAGTTCTTC
-	TRBJ1-5	TRBD1	TRBV30	CAWSTLDRGDQPQHF	TGTGCCTGGAGTACCCTGGACAGGGGGGATCAGCCCCAGCATTTT
-	TRBJ2-7	-	TRBV24-1	CATSIPGMVEQYF	TGTGCCACCAGCATCCCGGGAATGGTCGAGCAGTACTTC
-	TRBJ1-6	-	TRBV2	CASYIGQSYNSPLHF	TGTGCCAGCTATATCGGACAGTCATATAATTCACCCCTCCACTTT
-	TRBJ2-2	-	TRBV7-3	CASSLQGTGNTGELFF	TGTGCCAGCAGCCTCCAGGGGACGGGGAACACCGGGGAGCTGTTTTTT
-	TRBJ1-6	-	TRBV19	CASSFLFDRNRNSPLHF	TGTGCCAGTAGTTTTCTTTTCGACAGAAATAGGAATTCACCCCTCCACTTT